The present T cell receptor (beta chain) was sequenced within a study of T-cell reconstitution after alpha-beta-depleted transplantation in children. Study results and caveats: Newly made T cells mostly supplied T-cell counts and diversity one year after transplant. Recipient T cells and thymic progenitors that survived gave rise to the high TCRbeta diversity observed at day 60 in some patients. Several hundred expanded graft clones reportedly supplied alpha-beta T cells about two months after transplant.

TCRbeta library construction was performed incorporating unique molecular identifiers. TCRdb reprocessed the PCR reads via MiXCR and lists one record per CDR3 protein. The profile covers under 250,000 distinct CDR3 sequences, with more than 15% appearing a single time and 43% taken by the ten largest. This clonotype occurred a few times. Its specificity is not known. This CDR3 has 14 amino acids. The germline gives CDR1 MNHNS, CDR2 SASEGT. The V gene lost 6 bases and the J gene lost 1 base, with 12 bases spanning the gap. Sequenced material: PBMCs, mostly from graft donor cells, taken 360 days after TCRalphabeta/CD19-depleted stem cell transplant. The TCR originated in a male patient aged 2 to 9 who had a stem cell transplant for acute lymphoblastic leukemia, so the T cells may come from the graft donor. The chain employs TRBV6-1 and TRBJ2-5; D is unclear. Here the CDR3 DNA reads TGTGCCAGCAGCCCCGACACGACCCAAGAGACCCAGTACTTC. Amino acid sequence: CASSPDTTQETQYF.